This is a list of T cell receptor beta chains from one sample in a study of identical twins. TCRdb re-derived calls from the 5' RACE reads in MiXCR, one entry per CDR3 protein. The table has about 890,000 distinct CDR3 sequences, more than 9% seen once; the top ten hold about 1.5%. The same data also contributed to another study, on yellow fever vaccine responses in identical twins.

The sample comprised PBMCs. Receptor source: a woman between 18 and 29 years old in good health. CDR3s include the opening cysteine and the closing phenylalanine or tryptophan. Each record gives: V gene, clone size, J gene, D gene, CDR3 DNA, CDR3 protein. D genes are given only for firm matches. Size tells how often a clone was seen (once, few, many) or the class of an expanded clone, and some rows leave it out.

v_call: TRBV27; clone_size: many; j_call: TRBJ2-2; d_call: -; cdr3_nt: TGTGCCAGCACCCGGAGGTTGGGCACCGGGGAGCTGTTTTTT; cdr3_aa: CASTRRLGTGELFF
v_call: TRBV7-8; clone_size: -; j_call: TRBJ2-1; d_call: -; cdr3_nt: TGTGCCAGCAGCACTCGTTCGGAGCAGTTCTTC; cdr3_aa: CASSTRSEQFF
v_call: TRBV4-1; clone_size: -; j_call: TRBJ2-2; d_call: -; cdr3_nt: TGCGCCAGCAGCCAAGACAGGAGCAGGGAGGCTGCCGGGGAGCTGTTTTTT; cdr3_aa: CASSQDRSREAAGELFF
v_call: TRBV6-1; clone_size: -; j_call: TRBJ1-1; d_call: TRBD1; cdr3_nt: TGTGCCAGCAAGAGAACAGGGGGCATGAACACTGAAGCTTTCTTT; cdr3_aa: CASKRTGGMNTEAFF
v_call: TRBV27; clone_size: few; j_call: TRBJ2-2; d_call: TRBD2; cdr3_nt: TGTGCCAGCAGCCCGCAATCTCCCGGGGGGATTCGGAACACCGGGGAGCTGTTTTTT; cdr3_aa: CASSPQSPGGIRNTGELFF
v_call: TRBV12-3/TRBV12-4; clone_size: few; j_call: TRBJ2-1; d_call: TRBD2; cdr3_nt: TGTGCCAGCAGCCCCCCTTCGGGGCGGGAGGGATACAATGAGCAGTTCTTC; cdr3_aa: CASSPPSGREGYNEQFF
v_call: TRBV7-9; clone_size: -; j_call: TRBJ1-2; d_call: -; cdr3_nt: TGTGCCAGCAGCTTAACCGAGGACAGAGACTATGGCTACACCTTC; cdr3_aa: CASSLTEDRDYGYTF
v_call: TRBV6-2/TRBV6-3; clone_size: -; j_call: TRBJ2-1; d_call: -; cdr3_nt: TGTGCCAGCCAACGCCCCGAAGAACACGGGCAGTTCTTC; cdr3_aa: CASQRPEEHGQFF
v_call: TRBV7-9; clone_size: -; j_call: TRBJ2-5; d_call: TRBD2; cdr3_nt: TGTGCCAGCAGCTTAGCTTTCCTAGCGGGGGAGACCCAGTACTTC; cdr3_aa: CASSLAFLAGETQYF
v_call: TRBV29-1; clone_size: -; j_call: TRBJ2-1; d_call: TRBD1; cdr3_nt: TGCAGCGTTGTCGGACAGGGGGCTAACAATGAGCAGTTCTTC; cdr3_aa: CSVVGQGANNEQFF
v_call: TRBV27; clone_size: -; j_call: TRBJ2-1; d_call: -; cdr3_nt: TGTGCCAGCACCCAGGGCCGCCACCGGTTCTTC; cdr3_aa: CASTQGRHRFF
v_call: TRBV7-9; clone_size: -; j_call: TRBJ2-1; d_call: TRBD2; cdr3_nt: TGTGCCAGCAGCTTTCTCGGGGGGGGCCCCAATGAGCAGTTCTTC; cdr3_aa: CASSFLGGGPNEQFF
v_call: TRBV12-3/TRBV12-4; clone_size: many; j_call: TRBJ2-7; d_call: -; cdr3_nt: TGTGCCAGCAGGCTCGGGACAACATACGAGCAGTACTTC; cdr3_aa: CASRLGTTYEQYF
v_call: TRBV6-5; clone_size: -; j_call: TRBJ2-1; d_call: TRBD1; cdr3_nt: TGTGCCAGCAGTTACTCCTCCGGGACAGGGGGCCCATACAATGAGCAGTTCTTC; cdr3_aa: CASSYSSGTGGPYNEQFF
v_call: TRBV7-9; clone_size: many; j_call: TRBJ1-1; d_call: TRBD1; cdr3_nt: TGTGCCAGCAGCTTCCCCCGGGACAGGGGGCTCGGCACTGAAGCTTTCTTT; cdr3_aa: CASSFPRDRGLGTEAFF
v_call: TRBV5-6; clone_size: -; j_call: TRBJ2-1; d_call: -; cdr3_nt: TGTGCCAGCAGCTCCAGGGTTAGGAGCTCCTACAATGAGCAGTTCTTC; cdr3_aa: CASSSRVRSSYNEQFF
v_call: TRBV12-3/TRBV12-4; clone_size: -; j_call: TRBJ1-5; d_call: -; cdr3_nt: TGTGCCAGCAGGGCACCGAATCAGCCCCGGCATTTT; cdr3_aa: CASRAPNQPRHF
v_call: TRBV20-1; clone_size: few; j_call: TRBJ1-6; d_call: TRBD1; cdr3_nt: TGCAGTGCTAGAGATTCCCAGGGGGGGTTTGATTCACCCCTCCACTTT; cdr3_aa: CSARDSQGGFDSPLHF
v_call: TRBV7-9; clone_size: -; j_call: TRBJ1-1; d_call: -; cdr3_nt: TGTGCCAGCAGCTCCTCGGAGAGGGGGGCTGAAGCTTTCTTT; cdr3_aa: CASSSSERGAEAFF
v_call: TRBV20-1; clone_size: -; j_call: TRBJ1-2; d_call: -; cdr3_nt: TGCAGTGCGGCAGCTAACTATGGCTACACCTTC; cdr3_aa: CSAAANYGYTF
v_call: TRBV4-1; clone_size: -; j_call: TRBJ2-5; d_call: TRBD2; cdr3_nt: TGCGCCAGCAGCCAGCCGGGACTAGCGAGGCAGGAGACCCAGTACTTC; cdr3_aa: CASSQPGLARQETQYF
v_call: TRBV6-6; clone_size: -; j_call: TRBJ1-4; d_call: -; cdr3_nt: TGTGCCAGCATGGGACTGGGAAATGAAAAACTGTTTTTT; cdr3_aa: CASMGLGNEKLFF
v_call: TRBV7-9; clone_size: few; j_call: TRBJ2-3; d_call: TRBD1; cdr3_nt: TGTGCCAGCAGCTTGGGACAGGGAGATGCGCAGTATTTT; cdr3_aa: CASSLGQGDAQYF
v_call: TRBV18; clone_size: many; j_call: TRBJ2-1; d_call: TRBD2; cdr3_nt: TGTGCCAGCTCAACCCAGGGACTAGCCGCCCATGAGCAGTTCTTC; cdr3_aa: CASSTQGLAAHEQFF
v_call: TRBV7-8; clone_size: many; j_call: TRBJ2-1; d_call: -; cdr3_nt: TGTGCCAGCAGCCCCGAGGGGCCGGAGGGGGACAATGAGCAGTTCTTC; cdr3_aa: CASSPEGPEGDNEQFF
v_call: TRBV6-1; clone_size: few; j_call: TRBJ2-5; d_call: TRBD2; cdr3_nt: TGTGCCAGCCGGCCAGCGGGATGGCAAGAGGCCCAGTACTTC; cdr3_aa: CASRPAGWQEAQYF
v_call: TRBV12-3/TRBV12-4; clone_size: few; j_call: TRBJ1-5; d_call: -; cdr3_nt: TGTGCCAGCAGTTTGGGGCCCGGGGGGGCGGGTCAGCCCCAGCATTTT; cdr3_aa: CASSLGPGGAGQPQHF
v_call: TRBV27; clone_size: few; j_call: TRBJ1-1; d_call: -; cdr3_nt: TGTGCCAGCAGTTTAGGGGGGATCGCTGAAGCTTTCTTT; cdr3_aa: CASSLGGIAEAFF
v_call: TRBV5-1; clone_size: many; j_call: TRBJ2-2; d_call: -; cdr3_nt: TGCGCCAGCAGCTTGGTCAGGGGCGACACCGGGGAGCTGTTTTTT; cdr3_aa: CASSLVRGDTGELFF
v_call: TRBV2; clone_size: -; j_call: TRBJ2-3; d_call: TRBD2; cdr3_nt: TGTGCCAGCAGCGGACGGACTAGCGGCGGCACAGATACGCAGTATTTT; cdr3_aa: CASSGRTSGGTDTQYF
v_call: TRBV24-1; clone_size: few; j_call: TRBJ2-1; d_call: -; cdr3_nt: TGTGCCACCAGTGACGAGACTAGTTACAATGAGCAGTTCTTC; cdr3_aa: CATSDETSYNEQFF
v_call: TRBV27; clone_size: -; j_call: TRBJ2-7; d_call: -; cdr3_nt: TGTGCCAGCAGTTCGTCCGGGACGGGAATCTACGAGCAGTACTTC; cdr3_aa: CASSSSGTGIYEQYF
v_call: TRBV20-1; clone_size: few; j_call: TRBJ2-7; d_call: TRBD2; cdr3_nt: TGCAGTGCTAGAGGCGGGAGTATGAGTTACGAGCAGTACTTC; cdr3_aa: CSARGGSMSYEQYF
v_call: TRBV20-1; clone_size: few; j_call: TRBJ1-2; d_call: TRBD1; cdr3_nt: TGCAGTGCCCCGGGACAGGGCTGGGACTATGGCTACACCTTC; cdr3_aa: CSAPGQGWDYGYTF
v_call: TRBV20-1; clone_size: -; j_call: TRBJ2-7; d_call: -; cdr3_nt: TGCAGTGCTAGAACCCGCCGAGTGAGCGGGCGCTCGGGCGAGCAGTACTTC; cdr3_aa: CSARTRRVSGRSGEQYF
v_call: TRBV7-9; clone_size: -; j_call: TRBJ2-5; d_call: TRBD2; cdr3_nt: TGTGCCAGCAGCTTTATCCTTGCGGGGGGCCAAGAGACCCTGTACTTC; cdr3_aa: CASSFILAGGQETLYF
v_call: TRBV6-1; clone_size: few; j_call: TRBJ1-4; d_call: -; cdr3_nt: TGTGCCAGCAGAACTGAGGTGGGCGCTAATGAAAAACTGTTTTTT; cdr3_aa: CASRTEVGANEKLFF
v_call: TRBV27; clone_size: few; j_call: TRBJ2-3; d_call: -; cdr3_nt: TGTGCCACCTTAAGCACAGATACGCAGTATTTT; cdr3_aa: CATLSTDTQYF
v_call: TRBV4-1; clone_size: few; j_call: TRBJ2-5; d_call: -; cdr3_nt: TGCGCCAGCAGCCAAGGCGAAGAGGGGACCCAGTACTTC; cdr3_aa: CASSQGEEGTQYF
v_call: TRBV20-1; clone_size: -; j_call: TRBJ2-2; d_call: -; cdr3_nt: TGCAGTGCTAGAGATCCCAGGAACACCGGGGAGCTGTTTTTT; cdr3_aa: CSARDPRNTGELFF
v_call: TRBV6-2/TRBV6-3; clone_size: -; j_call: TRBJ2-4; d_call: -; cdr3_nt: TGTGCCAGCAGTACCCCGAAGGGGGGTAACATTCAGTACTTC; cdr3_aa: CASSTPKGGNIQYF
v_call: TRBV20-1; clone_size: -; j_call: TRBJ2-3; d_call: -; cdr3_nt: TGCAGTGCTAGAAACCCGGGACGACTGATAGATACGCAGTATTTT; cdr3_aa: CSARNPGRLIDTQYF
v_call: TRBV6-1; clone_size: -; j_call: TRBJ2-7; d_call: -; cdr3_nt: TGTGCCAGCAGTGAAAAGGCAGGGGCGGACGAGCAGTACTTC; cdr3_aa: CASSEKAGADEQYF
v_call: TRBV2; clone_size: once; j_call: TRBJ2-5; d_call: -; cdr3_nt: TGTGCCAGGCGAAACTACGGCGGGGAGACCCAGTACTTC; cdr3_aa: CARRNYGGETQYF
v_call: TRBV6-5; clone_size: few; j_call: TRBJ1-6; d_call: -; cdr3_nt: TGTGCCAGCAGTTATACGGCAGGGAAATCACCCCTCCACTTT; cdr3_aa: CASSYTAGKSPLHF
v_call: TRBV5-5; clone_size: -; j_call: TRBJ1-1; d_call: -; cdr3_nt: TGTGCCAGCAGCTTCGGGGGTTTGAAGAACACTGAAGCTTTCTTT; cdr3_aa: CASSFGGLKNTEAFF
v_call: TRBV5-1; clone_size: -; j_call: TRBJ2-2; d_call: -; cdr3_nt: TGCGCCAGCAGGCTATCGAACACCGGGGAGCTGTTTTTT; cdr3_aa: CASRLSNTGELFF